Below are 24 T cell receptor beta chains sequenced from a single sample in a study of low-dose radiotherapy and immunotherapy resistance in tumors (dated by TCRdb to 2022 to 2024). Instrument used: Illumina HiSeq 2500. First-strand cDNA was synthesized with Superscript III and a set of TRAV- and TRBV-specific primers, covering both TCRalpha and TCRbeta chains. TCRs were amplified for 20 PCR cycles with Phusion, using a constant-region primer paired with the adapter attached to the V primers. TCRdb trimmed the raw reads at Q25, called clones with MiXCR and kept productive beta chains. Entries that share a CDR3 protein sequence are merged under the most common genes and DNA. Recorded for this sample are some 57,000 distinct CDR3 sequences; under 30% of them occurred a single time. 5.5% to 6.5% of the sample is taken by the ten largest. This specimen's time point label, interpreted: before trial treatment.

This specimen consisted of PBMCs, obtained before treatment. Receptors were obtained from a male donor with prostate cancer.

This clonotype was counted many times. The chain is built from TRBV29-1 and TRBJ1-1, with TRBD1 identical over 9 bases. This CDR3 contains 14 residues. Germline V gene sequence: CDR1 SQVTM, CDR2 ANQGSEA. The V gene end was trimmed by 4 bases and the J gene end by 5 bases; junction bases not matched to a gene: 8. The DNA of the CDR3 is TGCAGCGTTGTCCAGACAGGGGGGAGGACTGAAGCTTTCTTT. Translation gives CSVVQTGGRTEAFF.

This clonotype was recorded at least ten times. This chain connects TRBV14 to TRBJ1-2; the D is unclear. V lost 3 bases and J lost 8, with 10 bases in between. Per the germline V gene, CDR1 is SGHDN and CDR2 is FVKESK. This CDR3 contains 12 residues. The CDR3 nucleotides are TGTGCCAGCAGCCATTCTAGAGGGGGCTACACCTTC. As protein: CASSHSRGGYTF.

The table lists this clonotype with many counts. The chain uses TRBV20-1 and TRBJ2-1, with TRBD2 identical over 10 bases. Per germline, CDR1 DFQATT and CDR2 SNEGSKA (reference sequence). V shed 3 bases and J 4 bases; nucleotides not matched to a gene: 9. This CDR3 comprises 16 residues. The CDR3 sequence is CSARRGLAEGYNEQFF. CDR3 coding DNA: TGCAGTGCTAGGCGAGGACTAGCGGAGGGTTACAATGAGCAGTTCTTC.

This clonotype came up many times. The chain carries TRBV7-2 and TRBJ1-1; D gene uncertain. Germline lookup yields CDR1 SGHTA and CDR2 FQGNSA. CDR3 length: 16 amino acids. V lost 3 bases and J 1 base, leaving 15 bases between the germline ends. CDR3 bases: TGTGCCAGCAGCTTGCATAACAAGGGATGGAACACTGAAGCTTTCTTT. Translating gives CASSLHNKGWNTEAFF.

This clonotype showed up many times. Here the CDR3 DNA reads TGTGCCATCAGTGAGTCGATGGCGGGAGGGGGATACAATGAGCAGTTCTTC. It specifies CAISESMAGGGYNEQFF. The rearrangement joins TRBV10-3 to TRBJ2-1; 9 nucleotides match TRBD2. CDR1 and CDR2 (germline): ENHRY, SYGVKD. This CDR3 contains 17 residues. V dropped 0 bases and J dropped 4; count of bases not matched to a gene: 7.

This sequence joins TRBV27 and TRBJ2-2, with 12 bases matching TRBD2. V gave up 3 bases and J gave up 1 base; unmatched junction bases: 3. The CDR3 loop spans 17 amino acids. Germline V gene data show CDR1 as MNHEY and CDR2 as SMNVEV (reference sequence). CDR3 coding DNA: TGTGCCAGCAGTTTCGGACTAGCGGGGAAGAACACCGGGGAGCTGTTTTTT. This sequence encodes CASSFGLAGKNTGELFF.

This clonotype showed up many times. CDR3 amino acids: CASSQDPRREQFF. CDR3 nucleotide sequence: TGCGCCAGCAGCCAAGACCCACGGCGTGAGCAGTTCTTC. The rearrangement joins TRBV4-1 to TRBJ2-1; D uncertain. V was clipped by 0 bases and J by 9 bases, with 9 bases between them. The CDR3 is made up of 13 amino acids. In germline, CDR1 is MGHRA, CDR2 YSYEKL.

The sample holds many counts of this clonotype. The genes are TRBV30 and TRBJ2-1; the D gene is possibly TRBD2 (7 bases). The CDR3 length is 14 residues. Germline loops: CDR1 GTSNPN, CDR2 SVGIG (reference sequence). V lost 0 bases to trimming and J lost 9 bases, with 15 bases between them. The CDR3 here is CAWSVGGGHSEQFF. In nucleotides, the CDR3 is TGTGCCTGGAGTGTAGGGGGGGGGCATAGTGAGCAGTTCTTC.

This clonotype came up many times. The gene calls are TRBV7-3 and TRBJ1-1, with a possible D match to TRBD1 (6 bases). The V end was cut by 5 bases, the J end by 5 bases, with 24 bases between. The CDR3 totals 17 residues. Germline V gives CDR1 SGHTA, CDR2 FQGTGA. In DNA, the CDR3 is TGTGCCAGCAGCCCCTCGAAGCAGGGGAGCTTGAGGACTGAAGCTTTCTTT. The encoded protein is CASSPSKQGSLRTEAFF.

This chain uses TRBV5-1 with TRBJ2-7, with TRBD1 matching over 10 bases. Germline CDR1 reads SGHRS; CDR2 reads YFSETQ. V trimming: 4 bases; J trimming: 3 bases; junction bases outside the gene matches: 7. The CDR3 is 15 residues long. The CDR3 reads CASSAGTGESYEQYF. CDR3 nucleotides: TGCGCCAGCAGCGCTGGGACAGGGGAAAGCTACGAGCAGTACTTC.

The J gene is TRBJ2-2, the V gene TRBV9; 8 bases line up with TRBD2. CDR1 is SGDLS and CDR2 is YYNGEE in the germline V gene. V lost 1 base to trimming and J lost 0 bases; unmatched junction nucleotides: 2. The CDR3 covers 16 residues. This CDR3 is CASSVIGGANTGELFF. The CDR3 bases are TGTGCCAGCAGCGTAATCGGGGGGGCGAACACCGGGGAGCTGTTTTTT.

The chain is built from TRBV19 and TRBJ1-1, with D uncertain. The germline V gene has CDR1 LNHDA and CDR2 SQIVND (reference sequence). Between the trimmed V and J ends, which lost 3 bases and 7 bases, there was a span of 6 bases. The CDR3 covers 11 residues. CDR3 in DNA: TGTGCCAGTAGTATGGGAAATGAAGCTTTCTTT. This codes for CASSMGNEAFF.

This clonotype has a handful of counts. The gene calls are TRBV3-1 and TRBJ1-5; D is possibly TRBD1 (5 bases). The V end lost 0 bases, the J end lost 4 bases, and 7 bases lay between the germline ends. The CDR3 contains 14 residues. The germline V gene encodes CDR1 LGHDT and CDR2 YNNKEL (reference sequence). CDR3 DNA sequence: TGTGCCAGCAGCCAAGACGGGGGGAATCAGCCCCAGCATTTT. The encoded protein is CASSQDGGNQPQHF.

The V and J genes are TRBV12-3 or TRBV12-4 and TRBJ2-6; D gene unclear. This CDR3 is 15 amino acids long. V dropped 3 bases and J dropped 2 bases, with 8 bases sitting between them. CDR3 sequence (DNA): TGTGCCAGCAGTTTGGCAGTAACTGGGGCCAACGTCCTGACTTTC. It specifies CASSLAVTGANVLTF.

Many counts were recorded for this clonotype. The chain links TRBV29-1 to TRBJ1-4, with 10 bases identical to TRBD1. The V and J ends lost 4 bases and 5 bases, in that order; junction bases with no gene match: 1. The CDR3 runs 13 residues. CDR1 and CDR2 (germline): SQVTM, ANQGSEA. The DNA of the CDR3 is TGCAGCGTTGGGACAGGGGGAAATGAAAAACTGTTTTTT. It specifies CSVGTGGNEKLFF.

The genes are TRBV10-3 and TRBJ2-7; maybe TRBD1 (6 bases). CDR3 length equals 18 residues. CDR1 and CDR2 from the germline V gene are ENHRY and SYGVKD. Trimming shortened V by 6 bases and J by 0 bases, and 24 bases separated the two germline ends. The CDR3, as DNA: TGTGCCATCAGCGGATTCAGGTCGCAGGGGAGTAGCTCCTACGAGCAGTACTTC. Translated: CAISGFRSQGSSSYEQYF.

This clonotype was recorded at least ten times. The chain recombines TRBV20-1 with TRBJ1-2; D is possibly TRBD1 (6 bases). Trimming cost V 1 base and J 6 bases, with 24 bases left between them. This CDR3 is built from 17 residues. Germline lookup yields CDR1 DFQATT and CDR2 SNEGSKA (reference sequence). CDR3 in amino acids: CSARAQREGGNVNGYTF. The CDR3 DNA follows: TGCAGTGCTAGAGCCCAACGGGAGGGGGGCAATGTAAATGGCTACACCTTC.

In the case of this clonotype: Being one base from a much bigger clone, this may be a read error. V gene TRBV7-6 combines with J gene TRBJ2-5; 12 nucleotides align to TRBD2. Trimming took 5 bases from V and 0 from J; bases not matched to a gene: 1. From germline, CDR1 is SGHVS and CDR2 FNYEAQ. This CDR3 comprises 15 residues. CDR3 amino acids: CASSRTSGDQETQYF. The CDR3, as DNA: TGTGCCAGCAGCCGGACTAGCGGGGACCAAGAGACCCAGTACTTC.

Regarding this clonotype: One base separates it from a far larger clone, so it is likely a read error. The chain couples TRBV5-1 to TRBJ2-1, with D maybe TRBD2 (5 bases). CDR1 SGHRS and CDR2 YFSETQ come from the germline V gene. The CDR3 length is 14 residues. The V end lost 2 bases, the J end lost 10 bases, and 16 bases lay between the germline ends. The CDR3 DNA reads TGCGCCAGCAGCTTCGGGATGAACCTGGACGAGCAGTTCTTC. It is translated as CASSFGMNLDEQFF. Full variable domain (rest looked up from reference TRBV5-1 and TRBJ2-1): KAGVTQTPRYLIKTRGQQVTLSCSPISGHRSVSWYQQTPGQGLQFLFEYFSETQRNKGNFPGRFSGRQFSNSRSEMNVSTLELGDSALYLCASSFGMNLDEQFFGPGTRLTVL.

This clonotype was seen only a few times. The chain carries TRBV28 and TRBJ2-1; 9 bases map to TRBD2. With 3 bases clipped from V and 5 bases from J, the junction kept 5 bases outside the gene matches. The CDR3 totals 15 residues. Germline V gene sequence: CDR1 MDHEN, CDR2 SYDVKM. The CDR3 loop reads CASSFIAGVDNEQFF. In DNA, the CDR3 is TGTGCCAGCAGTTTTATAGCGGGAGTAGACAATGAGCAGTTCTTC.

The V call is TRBV24-1, the J call TRBJ2-3; 7 bases align to TRBD1. J lost 1 base, V lost 11 bases, and 20 bases had no gene match. This CDR3 comprises 18 residues. CDR1 KGHDR and CDR2 SFDVKD come from the germline V gene. CDR3 amino acids: CASSPGQSTLGGTDTQYF. CDR3 sequence (DNA): TGTGCCAGCAGCCCGGGACAGTCAACGTTGGGAGGCACAGATACGCAGTATTTT.

The chain combines TRBV14 with TRBJ1-3; D is unclear. The CDR3 covers 14 residues. Germline CDR1 reads SGHDN; CDR2 reads FVKESK. Trimming took 1 base from V and 3 from J, leaving 7 bases between them. The CDR3: CASSQVAGGNTIYF. Written as DNA, the CDR3 is TGTGCCAGCAGCCAAGTTGCAGGTGGAAACACCATATATTTT.

This clonotype was observed many times. This rearrangement joins TRBV24-1 to TRBJ2-3; possible D gene TRBD2, 6 bases. V was shortened by 10 bases and J by 0 bases, with 10 bases between the two germline ends. This CDR3 contains 13 residues. Germline lookup yields CDR1 KGHDR and CDR2 SFDVKD. The CDR3 DNA reads as TGTGCCACGGGAGGAGAAAGCACAGATACGCAGTATTTT. Protein sequence: CATGGESTDTQYF.

This clonotype was counted only a few times. The gene calls are TRBV27 and TRBJ1-1, with D possibly matching TRBD1 (5 bases). The CDR3 length is 13 residues. Germline-derived CDR1 and CDR2 are MNHEY and SMNVEV (reference sequence). Trimming left V 3 bases short and J 1 base short, with 6 bases between. The CDR3 DNA sequence: TGTGCCAGCAGTTTCCAGGGGAACACTGAAGCTTTCTTT. This translates into CASSFQGNTEAFF.